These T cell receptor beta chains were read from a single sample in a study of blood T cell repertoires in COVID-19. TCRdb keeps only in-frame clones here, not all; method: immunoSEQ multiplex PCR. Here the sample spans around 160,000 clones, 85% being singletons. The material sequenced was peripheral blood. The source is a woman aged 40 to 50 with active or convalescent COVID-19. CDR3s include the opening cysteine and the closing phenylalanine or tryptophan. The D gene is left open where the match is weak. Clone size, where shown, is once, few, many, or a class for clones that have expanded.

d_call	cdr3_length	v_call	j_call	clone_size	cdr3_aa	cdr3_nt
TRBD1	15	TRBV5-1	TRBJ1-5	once	CASSRTGGPNQPQHF	TGCGCCAGCAGCCGGACAGGGGGCCCCAATCAGCCCCAGCATTTT
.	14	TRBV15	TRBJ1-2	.	CATSSYQGNYGYTF	TGTGCCACCAGCAGTTACCAGGGGAACTATGGCTACACCTTC
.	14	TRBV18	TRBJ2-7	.	CASSPDLDMGEQYF	TGTGCCAGCTCACCAGACTTAGATATGGGCGAGCAGTACTTC
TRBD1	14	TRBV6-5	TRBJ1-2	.	CASRARQGNYGYTF	TGTGCCAGCAGGGCCCGACAGGGGAACTATGGCTACACCTTC
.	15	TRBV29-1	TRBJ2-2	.	CSVVGTPEGTGELFF	TGCAGCGTTGTTGGTACTCCGGAGGGCACCGGGGAGCTGTTTTTT
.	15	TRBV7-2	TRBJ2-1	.	CASSSRSGFYNEQFF	TGTGCCAGCAGCTCGAGGTCAGGGTTCTACAATGAGCAGTTCTTC
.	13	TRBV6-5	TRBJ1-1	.	CASTRRGNTEAFF	TGTGCCAGCACCCGGCGGGGGAACACTGAAGCTTTCTTT
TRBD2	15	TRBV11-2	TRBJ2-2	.	CASSSSGSPTGELFF	TGTGCCAGCAGTTCAAGCGGGAGTCCCACCGGGGAGCTGTTTTTT
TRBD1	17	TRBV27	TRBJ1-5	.	CASSFARGYGSNQPQHF	TGTGCCAGCAGTTTTGCCAGGGGGTACGGTAGCAATCAGCCCCAGCATTTT
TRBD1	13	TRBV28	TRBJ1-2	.	CASRTGNSYGYTF	TGTGCCAGCAGGACAGGGAATAGCTATGGCTACACCTTC
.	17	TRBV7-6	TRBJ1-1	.	CASSLGGRGTQNTEAFF	TGTGCCAGCAGCTTAGGTGGGAGGGGGACACAGAACACTGAAGCTTTCTTT
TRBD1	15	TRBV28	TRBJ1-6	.	CASTPGGTGNSPLHF	TGTGCCAGCACCCCGGGCGGGACAGGGAATTCACCCCTCCACTTT
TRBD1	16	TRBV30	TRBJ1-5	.	CAWSGGTGGINQPQHF	TGTGCCTGGAGTGGTGGGACAGGGGGGATCAATCAGCCCCAGCATTTT
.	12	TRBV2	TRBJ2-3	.	CASSEVGPTQYF	TGTGCCAGCAGTGAAGTGGGCCCTACGCAGTATTTT
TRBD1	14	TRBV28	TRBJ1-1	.	CASRTGRGSTEAFF	TGTGCCAGCAGGACAGGGCGAGGGAGCACTGAAGCTTTCTTT
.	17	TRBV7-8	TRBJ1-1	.	CASSLGPWESMNTEAFF	TGTGCCAGCAGCTTAGGGCCCTGGGAGAGTATGAACACTGAAGCTTTCTTT
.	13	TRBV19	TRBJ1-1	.	CASSGGVDAEAFF	TGTGCCAGTTCTGGGGGGGTCGACGCCGAAGCTTTCTTT
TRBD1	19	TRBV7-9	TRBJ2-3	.	CASTIRGTGGIPSTDTQYF	TGTGCCAGCACCATTCGTGGGACAGGGGGGATTCCTAGCACAGATACGCAGTATTTT
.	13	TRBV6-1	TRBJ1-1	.	CASSPTVNTEAFF	TGTGCCAGCAGTCCTACAGTGAACACTGAAGCTTTCTTT
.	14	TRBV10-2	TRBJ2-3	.	CASSSGASTDTQYF	TGCGCCAGCAGTTCCGGAGCTAGCACAGATACGCAGTATTTT
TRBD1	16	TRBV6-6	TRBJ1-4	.	CASSYLRQGTNEKLFF	TGTGCCAGCAGTTACCTCAGACAGGGGACTAATGAAAAACTGTTTTTT
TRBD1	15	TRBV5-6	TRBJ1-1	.	CASSWTDRWNTEAFF	TGTGCCAGCAGCTGGACGGACAGGTGGAACACTGAAGCTTTCTTT
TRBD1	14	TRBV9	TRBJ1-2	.	CASSPREGGGGYTF	TGTGCCAGCAGCCCCAGGGAAGGGGGCGGTGGCTACACCTTC
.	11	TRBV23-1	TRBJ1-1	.	CASRAGTEAFF	TGCGCCAGTAGGGCGGGCACTGAAGCTTTCTTT
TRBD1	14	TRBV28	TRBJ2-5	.	CASSRHRGHETQYF	TGTGCCAGCAGCCGACACAGGGGGCATGAGACCCAGTACTTC
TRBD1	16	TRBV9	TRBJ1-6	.	CASSAQQGAYNSPLHF	TGTGCCAGCAGCGCACAACAGGGGGCCTATAATTCACCCCTCCACTTT
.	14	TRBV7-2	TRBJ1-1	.	CASSIADSYTEAFF	TGTGCCAGCTCGATTGCCGACAGCTACACTGAAGCTTTCTTT
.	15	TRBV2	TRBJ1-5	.	CASTKLGGSNQPQHF	TGTGCCAGCACCAAATTAGGGGGTAGCAATCAGCCCCAGCATTTT
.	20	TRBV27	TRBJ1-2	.	CASSFFVPSGGPGLFYGYTF	TGTGCCAGCAGTTTTTTTGTCCCAAGCGGGGGACCTGGTCTTTTCTATGGCTACACCTTC
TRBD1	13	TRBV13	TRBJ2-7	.	CASSQGAGYEQYF	TGTGCCAGCAGTCAGGGGGCCGGCTACGAGCAGTACTTC
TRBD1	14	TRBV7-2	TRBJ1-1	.	CASSLATGWAEAFF	TGTGCCAGCAGCTTAGCGACAGGGTGGGCTGAAGCTTTCTTT
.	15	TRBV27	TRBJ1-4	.	CASSLRAATNEKLFF	TGTGCCAGCAGTTTAAGAGCTGCAACTAATGAAAAACTGTTTTTT
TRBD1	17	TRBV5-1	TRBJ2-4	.	CASSPGRQGATKNIQYF	TGCGCCAGCAGTCCGGGTAGGCAGGGGGCGACCAAAAACATTCAGTACTTC
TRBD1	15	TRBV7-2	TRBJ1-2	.	CASSLVTGGNYGYTF	TGTGCCAGCAGCTTAGTAACAGGGGGAAACTATGGCTACACCTTC
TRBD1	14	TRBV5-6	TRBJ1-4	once	CASSRETGDEKLFF	TGTGCCAGCAGTCGAGAGACAGGGGATGAAAAACTGTTTTTT
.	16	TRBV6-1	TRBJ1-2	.	CASSARVDGGFYGYTF	TGTGCCAGCAGTGCCCGGGTGGATGGGGGCTTCTATGGCTACACCTTC
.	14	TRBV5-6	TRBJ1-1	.	CASTLGIGGTEAFF	TGTGCCAGCACCCTTGGAATCGGCGGCACTGAAGCTTTCTTT
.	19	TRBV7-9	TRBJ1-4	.	CASSFPRVTQSPRGEKLFF	TGTGCCAGCAGCTTCCCCCGCGTGACCCAATCCCCCCGGGGTGAAAAACTGTTTTTT
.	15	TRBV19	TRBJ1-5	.	CASSSLGGGNQPQHF	TGTGCCAGTAGTTCCCTTGGCGGGGGAAATCAGCCCCAGCATTTT
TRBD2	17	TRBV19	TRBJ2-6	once	CASSGLAGSSGANVLTF	TGTGCCAGTAGTGGGCTAGCGGGGTCCTCTGGGGCCAACGTCCTGACTTTC
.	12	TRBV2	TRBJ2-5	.	CASSYSTQTQYF	TGTGCCAGCAGCTACTCAACCCAGACCCAGTACTTC
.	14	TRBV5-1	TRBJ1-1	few	CASSLDGLNTEAFF	TGCGCCAGCAGCTTGGATGGGCTGAACACTGAAGCTTTCTTT
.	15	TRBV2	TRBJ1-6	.	CASMQGILGNSPLHF	TGTGCCAGCATGCAGGGGATCCTTGGGAATTCACCCCTCCACTTT